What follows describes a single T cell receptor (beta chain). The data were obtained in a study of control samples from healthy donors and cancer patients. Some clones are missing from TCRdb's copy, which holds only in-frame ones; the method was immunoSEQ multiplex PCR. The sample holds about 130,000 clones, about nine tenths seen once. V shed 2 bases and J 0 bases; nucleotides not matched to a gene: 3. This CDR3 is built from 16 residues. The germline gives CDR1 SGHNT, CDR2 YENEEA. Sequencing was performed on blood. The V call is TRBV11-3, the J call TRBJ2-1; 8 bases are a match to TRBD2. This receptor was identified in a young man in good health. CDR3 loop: CASSLIAGFSYNEQFF. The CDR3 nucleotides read TGTGCCAGCAGCTTAATAGCGGGATTCTCCTACAATGAGCAGTTCTTC. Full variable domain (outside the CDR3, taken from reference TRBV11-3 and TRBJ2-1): EAGVVQSPRYKIIEKKQPVAFWCNPISGHNTLYWYLQNLGQGPELLIRYENEEAVDDSQLPKDRFSAERLKGVDSTLKIQPAELGDSAVYLCASSLIAGFSYNEQFFGPGTRLTVL.